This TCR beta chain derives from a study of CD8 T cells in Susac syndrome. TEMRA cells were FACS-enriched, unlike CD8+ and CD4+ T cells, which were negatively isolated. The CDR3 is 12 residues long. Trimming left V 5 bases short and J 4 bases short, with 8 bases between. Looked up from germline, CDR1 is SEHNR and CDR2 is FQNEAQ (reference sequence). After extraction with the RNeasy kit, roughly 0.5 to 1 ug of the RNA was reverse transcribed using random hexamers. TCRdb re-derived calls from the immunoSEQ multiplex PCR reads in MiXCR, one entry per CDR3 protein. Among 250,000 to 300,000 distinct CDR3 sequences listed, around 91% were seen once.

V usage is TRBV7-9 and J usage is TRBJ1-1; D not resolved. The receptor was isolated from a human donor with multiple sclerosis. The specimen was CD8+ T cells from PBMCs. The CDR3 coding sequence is TGTGCCAGCAGCCGGAGTGGCACTGAAGCTTTCTTT. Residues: CASSRSGTEAFF.